These 14 T cell receptor beta chains originate from one sample sequenced in a study of blood T cell repertoires in COVID-19. Only in-frame clones appear in the TCRdb table, and some are missing; sequencing was by immunoSEQ multiplex PCR. Among about 220,000 clones listed, 86% were seen once. The sample consisted of PBMCs or T cells enriched from blood (not recorded which). Receptor source: a woman between 40 and 50 years old with acute COVID-19.

The rearrangement uses TRBV19 and TRBJ2-2; possible D gene TRBD2, 6 bases. There are 16 residues in the CDR3. Trimming left V 1 base short and J 1 base short, with 10 bases between. Germline V gives CDR1 LNHDA, CDR2 SQIVND (reference sequence). The CDR3 is CASSIVGGVNTGELFF. DNA of the CDR3: TGTGCCAGTAGTATAGTAGGAGGGGTGAACACCGGGGAGCTGTTTTTT.

The chain joins TRBV19 to TRBJ1-1; D not resolved. The CDR3 spans 13 residues. V was shortened by 2 bases and J by 6 bases, with 10 bases between the two germline ends. The germline gives CDR1 LNHDA, CDR2 SQIVND (reference sequence). CDR3 loop: CASSITTAAEAFF. The CDR3 DNA follows: TGTGCCAGTAGTATAACGACTGCAGCTGAAGCTTTCTTT.

The chain combines TRBV18 with TRBJ1-5; a weak D match, TRBD1 (5 bases). The CDR3 is 13 residues long. Trimming removed 1 base from V and 5 bases from J, with 6 bases in between. The germline CDR1 and CDR2 sequences are KGHSH and LQKENI. CDR3 DNA sequence: TGTGCCAGCTCACCACGCAGGGATCAGCCCCAGCATTTT. Translation: CASSPRRDQPQHF. Combining the CDR3 with reference TRBV18 and TRBJ1-5 gives the whole variable domain NAGVMQNPRHLVRRRGQEARLRCSPMKGHSHVYWYRQLPEEGLKFMVYLQKENIIDESGMPKERFSAEFPKEGPSILRIQQVVRGDSAAYFCASSPRRDQPQHFGDGTRLSIL.

J is TRBJ1-6 and V is TRBV11-2; D is perhaps TRBD1 (5 bases). This CDR3 contains 13 residues. Germline CDR1 SGHAT, CDR2 FQNNGV. V dropped 6 bases and J dropped 6 bases, with 9 bases sitting between them. CDR3 nucleotides: TGTGCCAGCAGGCAAAGGGGTAATTCACCCCTCCACTTT. Amino acids: CASRQRGNSPLHF.

This chain connects TRBV27 to TRBJ2-7, with 12 nucleotides matching TRBD1. The V gene end was trimmed by 6 bases and the J gene end by 6 bases; junction bases not matched to a gene: 6. The CDR3 spans 14 residues. Germline values: CDR1 MNHEY, CDR2 SMNVEV (reference sequence). Here the CDR3 DNA reads TGTGCCAGCAGCCTGGGACAGGGGGCACCCGAGCAGTACTTC. Its protein product is CASSLGQGAPEQYF.

The rearrangement uses TRBV19 and TRBJ2-2, with 7 bases lining up with TRBD1. V lost 8 bases and J lost 1; bases outside the gene matches: 4. This CDR3 region has 14 residues. Germline loops: CDR1 LNHDA, CDR2 SQIVND (reference sequence). CDR3 amino acids: CASLRTGNTGELFF. The CDR3 nucleotides are TGTGCCAGTTTGCGGACAGGGAACACCGGGGAGCTGTTTTTT.

This chain connects TRBV27 to TRBJ1-5; D is ambiguous. Germline loops: CDR1 MNHEY, CDR2 SMNVEV (reference sequence). Trimming stripped 0 bases from V and 1 base from J, with 7 bases between. The CDR3 covers 15 residues. The CDR3 reads CASSLSEGSNQPQHF. The CDR3 coding sequence is TGTGCCAGCAGTTTATCTGAGGGAAGCAATCAGCCCCAGCATTTT.

CDR3 nucleotide sequence: TGTGCCAGCAGCCAAGAAATGGTCGGCGGGAGCGGCACTGAAGCTTTCTTT. Encoded protein: CASSQEMVGGSGTEAFF. V is TRBV4-2 and J is TRBJ1-1; D is ambiguous. The V end lost 0 bases, the J end lost 4 bases, and 18 bases lay between the germline ends. Germline V CDR1 and CDR2: LGHNA, YNFKEQ. The CDR3 has 17 residues.

This sequence joins TRBV10-3 and TRBJ1-1; D is possibly TRBD1 (6 bases). CDR3 length equals 14 residues. Germline lookup yields CDR1 ENHRY and CDR2 SYGVKD. The V and J ends lost 7 bases and 6 bases respectively, with 18 bases between them. The CDR3 loop is CAINEGVSNSEAFF. As DNA, the CDR3 is TGTGCCATCAACGAGGGGGTTAGTAACTCTGAAGCTTTCTTT.

The CDR3 loop is CASRPAGESYEQYF. The CDR3 DNA reads as TGTGCCAGCCGTCCAGCGGGGGAGTCCTACGAGCAGTACTTC. This chain joins TRBV18 and TRBJ2-7; 8 bases align to TRBD2. The ends lost 8 bases at V and 1 base at J; junction bases unmatched: 7. CDR1 and CDR2 from the germline V gene are KGHSH and LQKENI. The CDR3 is 14 residues long.

The chain recombines TRBV19 with TRBJ2-2; possibly TRBD1 for D (5 bases). V was clipped by 2 bases and J by 8 bases, with 15 bases between them. The CDR3 is made up of 15 amino acids. Per the germline V gene, CDR1 is LNHDA and CDR2 is SQIVND (reference sequence). CDR3 residues: CASSITGQGIGELFF. The CDR3 nucleotides read TGTGCCAGTAGTATAACGGGCCAGGGCATAGGGGAGCTGTTTTTT.

The chain is built from TRBV6-5 and TRBJ2-1; the D gene is possibly TRBD2 (6 bases). With 5 bases removed from V and 5 bases from J, the gap between germline ends came to 16 bases. Germline V gives CDR1 MNHEY, CDR2 SVGAGI. The CDR3 spans 15 residues. The CDR3 coding sequence is TGTGCCAGCAGTCAGATAGGGGCGGGAAACAATGAGCAGTTCTTC. Translated: CASSQIGAGNNEQFF.

The J gene is TRBJ2-4, the V gene TRBV3-1 (or the pseudogene TRBV3-2), with D tentatively TRBD2 (7 bases). Trimming cost V 1 base and J 3 bases, with 16 bases left between them. CDR1 LGHDT and CDR2 YNNKEL come from the germline V gene (reference sequence). CDR3 length: 17 residues. The CDR3 here is CASSQARGGAGKNIQYF. CDR3 nucleotide sequence: TGTGCCAGCAGCCAAGCACGAGGGGGGGCGGGCAAAAACATTCAGTACTTC.

The chain combines TRBV6-5 with TRBJ1-6; D might be TRBD1 (5 bases). V lost 6 bases, J lost 9 bases, and 21 bases lay in between. Per the germline V gene, CDR1 is MNHEY and CDR2 is SVGAGI. CDR3 length equals 16 residues. The CDR3 is CASRYLSEGRVSPLHF. CDR3 coding DNA: TGTGCCAGCAGGTACCTGTCGGAGGGGAGAGTTTCACCCCTCCACTTT.